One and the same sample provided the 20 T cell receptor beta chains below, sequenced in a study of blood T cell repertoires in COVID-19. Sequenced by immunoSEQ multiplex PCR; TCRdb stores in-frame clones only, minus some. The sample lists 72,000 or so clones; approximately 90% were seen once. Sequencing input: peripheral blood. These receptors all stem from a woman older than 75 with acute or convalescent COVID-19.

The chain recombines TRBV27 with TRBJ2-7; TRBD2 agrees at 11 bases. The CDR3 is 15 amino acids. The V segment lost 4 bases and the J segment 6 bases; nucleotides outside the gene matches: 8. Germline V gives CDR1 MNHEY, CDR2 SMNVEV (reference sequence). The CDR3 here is CASSSIAGGPSEQYF. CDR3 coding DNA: TGTGCCAGCAGTTCTATAGCGGGAGGGCCCAGCGAGCAGTACTTC.

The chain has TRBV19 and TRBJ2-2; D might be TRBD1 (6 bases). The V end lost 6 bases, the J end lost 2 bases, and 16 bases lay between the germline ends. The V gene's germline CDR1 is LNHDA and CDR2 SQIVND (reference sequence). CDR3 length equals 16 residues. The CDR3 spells CASSLPTGTNTGELFF. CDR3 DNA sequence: TGTGCCAGTAGCCTACCGACAGGCACCAACACCGGGGAGCTGTTTTTT.

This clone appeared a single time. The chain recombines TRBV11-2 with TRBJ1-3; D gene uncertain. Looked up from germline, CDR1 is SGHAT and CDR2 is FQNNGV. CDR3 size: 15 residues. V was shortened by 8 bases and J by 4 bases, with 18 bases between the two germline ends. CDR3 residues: CASAPPGGRGNTIYF. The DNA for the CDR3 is TGTGCCAGCGCCCCACCGGGAGGTCGCGGAAACACCATATATTTT.

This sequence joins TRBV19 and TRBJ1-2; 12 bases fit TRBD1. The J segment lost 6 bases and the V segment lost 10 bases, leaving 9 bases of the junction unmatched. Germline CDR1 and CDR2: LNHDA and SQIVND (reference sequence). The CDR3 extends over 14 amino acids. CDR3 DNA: TGTGCCACTAGGGACAGGGGGCGGTTAGATGGCTACACCTTC. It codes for CATRDRGRLDGYTF.

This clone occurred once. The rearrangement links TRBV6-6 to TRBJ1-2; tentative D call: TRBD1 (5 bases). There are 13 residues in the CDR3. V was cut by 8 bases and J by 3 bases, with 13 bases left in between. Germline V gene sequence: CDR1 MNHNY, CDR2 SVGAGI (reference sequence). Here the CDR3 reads CASRRAGDYGYTF. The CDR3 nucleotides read TGTGCCAGCCGCAGGGCAGGCGACTATGGCTACACCTTC.

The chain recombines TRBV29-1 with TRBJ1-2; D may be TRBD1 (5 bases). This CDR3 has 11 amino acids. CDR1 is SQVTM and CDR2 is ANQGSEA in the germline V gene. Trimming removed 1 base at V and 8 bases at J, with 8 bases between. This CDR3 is CSVEVKGGYTF. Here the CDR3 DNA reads TGCAGCGTTGAAGTGAAGGGGGGCTACACCTTC.

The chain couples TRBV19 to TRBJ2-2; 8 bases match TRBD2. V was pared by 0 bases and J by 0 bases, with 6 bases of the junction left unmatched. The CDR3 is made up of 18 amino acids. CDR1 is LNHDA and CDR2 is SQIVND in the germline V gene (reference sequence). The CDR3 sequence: CASSIDGIAGSNTGELFF. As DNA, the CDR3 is TGTGCCAGTAGTATAGATGGGATAGCGGGATCGAACACCGGGGAGCTGTTTTTT.

The CDR3: CASSSLAGPLPYEQYF. The CDR3 bases are TGTGCCAGCAGTTCCCTAGCGGGGCCTCTGCCCTACGAGCAGTACTTC. The chain combines TRBV28 with TRBJ2-7; 9 bases line up with TRBD2. Trimming at V came to 4 bases and at J to 2 bases, leaving 9 bases not matched to a gene. CDR3 length: 16 residues. Germline V gene lookup returns CDR1 MDHEN and CDR2 SYDVKM.

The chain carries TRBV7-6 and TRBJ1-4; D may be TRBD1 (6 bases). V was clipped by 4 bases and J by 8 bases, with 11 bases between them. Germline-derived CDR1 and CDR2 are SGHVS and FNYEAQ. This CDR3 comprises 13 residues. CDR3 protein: CASSSQGGEKLFF. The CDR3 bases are TGTGCCAGCAGCTCACAGGGAGGGGAAAAACTGTTTTTT.

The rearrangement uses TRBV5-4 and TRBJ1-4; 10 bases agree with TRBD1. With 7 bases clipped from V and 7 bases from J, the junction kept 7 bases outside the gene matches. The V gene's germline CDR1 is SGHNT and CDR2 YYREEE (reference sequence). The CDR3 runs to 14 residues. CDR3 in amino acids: CASGPDRGGEKLFF. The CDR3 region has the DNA TGTGCCAGCGGACCGGACAGGGGGGGTGAAAAACTGTTTTTT.

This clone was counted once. CDR3 coding DNA: TGTGCCAGCAGCTTGGAAGGGTCCACTAGTTACAATGAGCAGTTCTTC. Encoded protein: CASSLEGSTSYNEQFF. The chain combines TRBV5-4 with TRBJ2-1; D may be TRBD2 (5 bases). Trimming removed 0 bases from V and 4 bases from J, with 14 bases in between. The length of the CDR3 is 16 residues. CDR1 SGHNT and CDR2 YYREEE come from the germline V gene (reference sequence).

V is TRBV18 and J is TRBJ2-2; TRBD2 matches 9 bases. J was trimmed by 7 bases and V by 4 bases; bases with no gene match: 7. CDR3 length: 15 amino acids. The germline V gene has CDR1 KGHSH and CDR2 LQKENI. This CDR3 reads CASSLAGADNGELFF. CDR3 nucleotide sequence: TGTGCCAGCTCACTAGCGGGAGCCGATAACGGGGAGCTGTTTTTT.

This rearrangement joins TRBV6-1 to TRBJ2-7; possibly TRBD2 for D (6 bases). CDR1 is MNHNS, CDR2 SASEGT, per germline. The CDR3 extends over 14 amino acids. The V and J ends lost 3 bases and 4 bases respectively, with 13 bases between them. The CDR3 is CASSDPGSGYEQYF. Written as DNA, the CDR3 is TGTGCCAGCAGTGACCCCGGGAGTGGTTACGAGCAGTACTTC.

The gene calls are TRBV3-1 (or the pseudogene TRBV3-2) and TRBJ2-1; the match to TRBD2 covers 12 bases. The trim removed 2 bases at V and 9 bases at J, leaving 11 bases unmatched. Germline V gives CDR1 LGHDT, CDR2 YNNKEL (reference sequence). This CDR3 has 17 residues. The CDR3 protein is CASSQIPTSGSPREQFF. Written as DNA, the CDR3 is TGTGCCAGCAGCCAAATCCCGACTAGCGGGAGTCCGCGTGAGCAGTTCTTC.

The CDR3 loop reads CASSLAGGPWTSDNEQFF. The CDR3 nucleotides are TGTGCCAGCAGCTTAGCGGGGGGGCCATGGACTAGTGACAATGAGCAGTTCTTC. The chain carries TRBV7-9 and TRBJ2-1; possible D gene TRBD2, 7 bases. The germline V and J ends were trimmed by 0 bases and 5 bases, with 20 bases remaining between them. Germline assignment: CDR1 SEHNR and CDR2 FQNEAQ (reference sequence). The CDR3 extends over 18 amino acids.

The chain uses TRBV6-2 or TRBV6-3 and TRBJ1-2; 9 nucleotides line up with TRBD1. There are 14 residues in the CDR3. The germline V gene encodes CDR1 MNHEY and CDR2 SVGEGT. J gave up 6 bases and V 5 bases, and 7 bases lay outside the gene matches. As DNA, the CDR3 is TGTGCCAGCAGTCGCGACAGGGGGGTGAATGGCTACACCTTC. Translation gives CASSRDRGVNGYTF.

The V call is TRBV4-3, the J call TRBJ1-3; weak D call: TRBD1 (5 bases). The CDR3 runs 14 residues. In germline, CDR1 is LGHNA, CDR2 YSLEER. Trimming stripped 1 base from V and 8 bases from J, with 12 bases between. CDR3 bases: TGCGCCAGCAGCCAAGTTCAGGGTCTAGACACCATATATTTT. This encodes CASSQVQGLDTIYF.

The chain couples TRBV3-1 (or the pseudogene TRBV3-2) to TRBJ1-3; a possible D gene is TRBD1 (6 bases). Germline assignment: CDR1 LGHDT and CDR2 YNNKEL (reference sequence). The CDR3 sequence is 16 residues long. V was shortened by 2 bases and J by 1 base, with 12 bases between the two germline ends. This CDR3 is CASSQRGRGSGNTIYF. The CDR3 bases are TGTGCCAGCAGCCAAAGGGGGAGGGGTTCTGGAAACACCATATATTTT.

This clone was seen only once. CDR3 bases: TGTGCCAGCAGTCCAAGCGGGAGGGCCGCCTACGAGCAGTACTTC. Residues: CASSPSGRAAYEQYF. The chain combines TRBV2 with TRBJ2-7; 10 bases line up with TRBD2. Germline V gives CDR1 SNHLY, CDR2 FYNNEI. The CDR3 extends over 15 amino acids. V was pared by 5 bases and J by 2 bases, with 6 bases of the junction left unmatched.

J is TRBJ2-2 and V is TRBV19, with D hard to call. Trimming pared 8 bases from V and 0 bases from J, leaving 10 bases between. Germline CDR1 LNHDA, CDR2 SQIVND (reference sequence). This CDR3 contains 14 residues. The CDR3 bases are TGTGCCAGTGGCCACGTTACGAACACCGGGGAGCTGTTTTTT. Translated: CASGHVTNTGELFF.